This T cell receptor (beta chain) stems from a study of T cell responses to AZD1222 COVID-19 vaccine. Study-wide results and caveats: Nearly half of spike-specific TCRs reportedly go after variant regions that carry no mutations. The CD4 TCRs associated with vaccination extended across spike and predominated at 160-218 and 743-854. Seropositive at baseline were only 5 to 7 AZD1222 recipients.

Doses given second, at about 4 or about 12 weeks, were pooled. This clone was picked up one time. Its antigen is undetermined. Libraries were prepared by immunoSEQ multiplex PCR; TCRdb keeps only in-frame clonotypes and omits some of them. Of just over 150,000 clones in the sample, approximately 90% were seen once. The material was peripheral blood, obtained 28 days after the second AZD1222 dose. The TCR sequence derives from an adult who received the AZD1222 COVID-19 vaccine.

The CDR3 loop reads CASRYGLNQPQHF. Here the CDR3 DNA reads TGTGCCAGCAGATATGGACTCAATCAGCCCCAGCATTTT. This chain connects TRBV5-8 to TRBJ1-5; D not certain. Germline V CDR1 and CDR2: SGHTS, YDEGEE. Between the trimmed V and J ends, which lost 5 bases and 3 bases, there was a span of 9 bases. The length of the CDR3 is 13 residues.